These T cell receptor beta chains were read from a single sample in a study of OX40 agonist ivuxolimab in advanced cancers. Clones were sequenced by immunoSEQ multiplex PCR, and TCRdb holds only the in-frame ones, with some missing. The table records tens of thousands of clones, around 90% of them present only once. Sequencing was performed on CD4+ or CD8+ T cells sorted from blood, taken in a trial of the OX40 agonist ivuxolimab. The receptors stem from an adult with an advanced solid tumor such as melanoma, head and neck, liver or kidney cancer. Both conserved end residues are part of each CDR3. The D gene is left open where the match is weak.

TRBV27	TRBD1	TRBJ2-7	CASSYRGTYEQYF
TRBV27	.	TRBJ2-2	CASSPTPHPNTGELFF
TRBV5-4	.	TRBJ2-3	CASSPQGTDTQYF
TRBV29-1	TRBD1	TRBJ1-2	CSVEDRFIGDRDLYYGYTF
TRBV11-2	TRBD2	TRBJ2-3	CASSFYGGRASDTQYF
TRBV5-6	.	TRBJ2-1	CASSLEWVNEQFF
TRBV29-1	TRBD1	TRBJ1-2	CSVVETGAYGYTF
TRBV25-1	.	TRBJ1-5	CASSEFVDGVNQPQHF
TRBV7-9	.	TRBJ2-1	CASSSNAGGAREIKFF
TRBV27	.	TRBJ2-7	CASSLSLAGPPYEQYF
TRBV19	.	TRBJ1-1	CASSIGGYTEAFF
TRBV6-5	.	TRBJ1-2	CASSFSEQLANYGYTF
TRBV5-6	TRBD1	TRBJ1-6	CASSTGTGNNSPLHF
TRBV5-1	.	TRBJ1-4	CASSLWGPEKLFF
TRBV11-3	TRBD1	TRBJ2-7	CASSLGQDNSYEQYF
TRBV27	TRBD1	TRBJ2-7	CASRNGGQAYEQYF
TRBV27	.	TRBJ1-2	CASSGRTYGYTF
TRBV10-3	.	TRBJ1-1	CAISGTQTNTEAFF
TRBV25-1	TRBD1	TRBJ2-7	CARRTGGAYEQYF
TRBV4-1	.	TRBJ1-1	CASSPHLDRMNTEAFF
TRBV6-5	.	TRBJ2-1	CASSYGQYNEQFF
TRBV19	TRBD2	TRBJ2-2	CASNWAGDTGELFF
TRBV19	.	TRBJ1-1	CASSISVATEAFF
TRBV27	TRBD2	TRBJ2-7	CASSGRLAASYEQYF
TRBV28	.	TRBJ2-2	CASSLRTLPGELFF
TRBV29-1	.	TRBJ2-7	CSVEDRTVSYEQYF
TRBV9	TRBD2	TRBJ2-1	CASSPDPSGAGHEQFF
TRBV4-1	.	TRBJ1-1	CASSQARVGLVEAFF
TRBV9	.	TRBJ1-1	CASSVDRTGAFF
TRBV7-8	.	TRBJ2-1	CASSLVQLANEQFF
TRBV30	TRBD2	TRBJ2-2	CAWQGETSGFGELFF
TRBV7-9	.	TRBJ1-2	CASTPGGTGLYGYTF
TRBV9	.	TRBJ2-1	CASSVGGNSEQFF
TRBV7-9	TRBD2	TRBJ2-1	CASSNLPGGGAGEQFF
TRBV6-1	.	TRBJ2-7	CASSWTNGYEQYF
TRBV27	.	TRBJ1-4	CASSLSVGTNEKLFF
TRBV7-9	.	TRBJ2-4	CASSPPGLQAKNIQYF
TRBV30	.	TRBJ1-4	CAWRTPRGKLFF
TRBV5-1	.	TRBJ1-1	CASSLMLMDTEAFF
TRBV9	.	TRBJ1-2	CASSVEGTMYGYTF
TRBV14	.	TRBJ2-3	CASSQMGLGVDTQYF
TRBV15	.	TRBJ2-5	CATSREGYADQETQYF
TRBV30	TRBD2	TRBJ2-3	CAWTPPLAGIYTQYF
TRBV29-1	TRBD2	TRBJ2-7	CSVEESSGTYEQYF
TRBV6-1	.	TRBJ2-7	CASSEWVGASYEQYF
TRBV15	TRBD1	TRBJ2-7	CATSRARDRDYEQYF
TRBV10-3	TRBD2	TRBJ2-1	CAISEAGVYNEQFF
TRBV15	.	TRBJ2-7	CATAPGSYEQYF
TRBV2	.	TRBJ2-1	CAKAGTSYNEQFF
TRBV19	.	TRBJ1-5	CASSIAPGQPAQHF
TRBV6-6	.	TRBJ2-7	CASSYSGANYEQYF
TRBV6-5	.	TRBJ1-1	CASSYFGELLKLSF
TRBV28	.	TRBJ1-1	CASSILQGGTEAFF